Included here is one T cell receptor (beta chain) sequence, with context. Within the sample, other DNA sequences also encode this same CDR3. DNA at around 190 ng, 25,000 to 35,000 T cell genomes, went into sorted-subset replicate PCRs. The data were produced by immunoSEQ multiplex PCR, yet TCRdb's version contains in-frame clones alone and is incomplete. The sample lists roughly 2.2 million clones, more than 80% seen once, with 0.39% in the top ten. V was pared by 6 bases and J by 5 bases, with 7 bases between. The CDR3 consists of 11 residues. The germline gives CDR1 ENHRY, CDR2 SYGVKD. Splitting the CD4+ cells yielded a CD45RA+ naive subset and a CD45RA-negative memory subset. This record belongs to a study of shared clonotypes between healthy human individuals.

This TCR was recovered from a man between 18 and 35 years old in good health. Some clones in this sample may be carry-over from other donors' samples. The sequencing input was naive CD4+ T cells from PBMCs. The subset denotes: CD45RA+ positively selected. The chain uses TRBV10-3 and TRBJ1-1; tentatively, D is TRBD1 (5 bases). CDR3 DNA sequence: TGTGCCATCAGGGGGGGGACTGAAGCTTTCTTT. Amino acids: CAIRGGTEAFF.